These 15 T cell receptor beta chains originate from one sample sequenced in a study of T cell repertoires in cytomegalovirus infection (dated by TCRdb to the late 2010s). The sequencer was an Illumina HiSeq 1500. TCRdb passed the public sequencing reads through fastp at Q25 and MiXCR, retaining productive beta sequences. Rows with a matching CDR3 protein are joined into one entry that keeps the most common DNA and genes. The sample table records 360,000 or so distinct CDR3 sequences; just under 35% of these occur just once. The ten largest clones capture roughly 13% of the sample. The sample's treatment or condition, from its label and the paper: in vitro stimulation with specific CMV peptide epitopes to enrich CMV-specific T cells. The antigens of these receptors remain unknown. Sequencing was performed on cultured PBMCs, taken from culture after CMV antigen stimulation. The receptors derive from a human donor in good health (CMV status not recorded). Some clones in this sample may be carry-over from other donors' samples.

This chain uses TRBV6-2 or TRBV6-3 with TRBJ2-1, with TRBD1 as a possible D gene (5 bases). Between the trimmed V and J ends, which lost 2 bases and 2 bases, there was a span of 7 bases. Germline V CDR1 and CDR2: MNHEY, SVGEGT. The CDR3 length is 14 residues. The CDR3 reads CASSYAGTYNEQFF. As DNA, the CDR3 is TGTGCCAGCAGTTACGCAGGGACCTACAATGAGCAGTTCTTC.

The J gene is TRBJ2-3, the V gene TRBV7-2, with D hard to call. The CDR3 runs to 12 residues. Germline lookup yields CDR1 SGHTA and CDR2 FQGNSA. V shed 5 bases and J shed 4 bases, with 7 bases lying between them. The DNA for the CDR3 is TGTGCCAGCAGCCGACTTGCAGATACGCAGTATTTT. It codes for CASSRLADTQYF.

The chain is built from TRBV6-6 and TRBJ1-5; no clear D. Trimming stripped 2 bases from V and 5 bases from J, with 13 bases between. Germline CDR1 reads MNHNY; CDR2 reads SVGAGI (reference sequence). This CDR3 is 15 amino acids long. CDR3 in DNA: TGTGCCAGCAGTTACCGCGGACCCCCAGATCAGCCCCAGCATTTT. This codes for CASSYRGPPDQPQHF.

The rearrangement links TRBV7-8 to TRBJ1-5; TRBD1 might be the D (6 bases). Trimming removed 6 bases from V and 0 bases from J, with 15 bases in between. Germline CDR1 SGHVS, CDR2 FQNEAQ. The CDR3 loop spans 16 amino acids. CDR3 sequence: CASSPKETGSNQPQHF. The CDR3 DNA is TGTGCCAGCAGTCCGAAGGAGACAGGTAGCAATCAGCCCCAGCATTTT. Filled out from reference TRBV7-8 and TRBJ1-5, the complete variable domain reads GAGVSQSPRYKVAKRGQDVALRCDPISGHVSLFWYQQALGQGPEFLTYFQNEAQLDKSGLPSDRFFAERPEGSVSTLKIQRTQQEDSAVYLCASSPKETGSNQPQHFGDGTRLSIL.

The chain couples TRBV10-2 to TRBJ2-7; a possible D gene is TRBD1 (6 bases). From germline, CDR1 is WSHSY and CDR2 SAAADI. The CDR3 totals 17 residues. Trimming took 3 bases from V and 2 from J, leaving 20 bases between them. The CDR3 sequence is CASSDGDTLKLTYEQYV. The CDR3 coding sequence is TGCGCCAGCAGTGATGGGGACACGCTTAAACTTACCTACGAGCAGTACGTC.

This clonotype was counted only a few times. The chain uses TRBV6-6 and TRBJ2-2; 12 nucleotides match TRBD2. Germline CDR1 and CDR2: MNHNY and SVGAGI (reference sequence). The J segment lost 3 bases and the V segment lost 2 bases, leaving 1 base of the junction unmatched. This CDR3 spans 16 amino acids. CDR3 protein: CASSYLAGGDTGELFF. The CDR3 region has the DNA TGTGCCAGCAGTTACCTAGCGGGAGGGGACACCGGGGAGCTGTTTTTT.

The chain combines TRBV28 with TRBJ1-1; perhaps TRBD1 as D (5 bases). Germline V CDR1 and CDR2: MDHEN, SYDVKM. The V end lost 7 bases, the J end lost 2 bases, and 14 bases lay between the germline ends. The CDR3 totals 14 residues. In DNA form, the CDR3 reads TGTGCCAGCAACTTGGGGCAGGGTAACACTGAAGCTTTCTTT. Encoded protein: CASNLGQGNTEAFF.

The chain couples TRBV27 to TRBJ1-1, with D unresolved. The CDR3 has 13 amino acids. The V gene's germline CDR1 is MNHEY and CDR2 SMNVEV (reference sequence). V lost 8 bases and J lost 0, with 10 bases in between. DNA of the CDR3: TGTGCCAGCGCTTTCTTCATGAACACTGAAGCTTTCTTT. Protein sequence: CASAFFMNTEAFF.

In this sample, this clonotype turned up a few times. This chain connects TRBV7-8 to TRBJ1-5, with D unclear. Per germline, CDR1 SGHVS and CDR2 FQNEAQ. V lost 5 bases, J lost 2 bases, and 10 bases lay in between. This CDR3 has 14 residues. The CDR3 region has the DNA TGTGCCAGCAGCGAACGGTGGGGCAATCAGCCCCAGCATTTT. Protein: CASSERWGNQPQHF.

Only a few counts were recorded for this clonotype. The chain links TRBV5-1 to TRBJ2-1, with 11 bases fitting TRBD2. Losses at the gene ends were 2 bases for V and 0 bases for J; bases not matched to a gene: 7. Germline lookup yields CDR1 SGHRS and CDR2 YFSETQ. The CDR3 is 18 residues long. CDR3 in DNA: TGCGCCAGCAGCTTACTAGCGGGAGTCCTCCTCTCCTACAATGAGCAGTTCTTC. Translation: CASSLLAGVLLSYNEQFF. Based on the CDR3 plus reference TRBV5-1 and TRBJ2-1, the full variable domain is KAGVTQTPRYLIKTRGQQVTLSCSPISGHRSVSWYQQTPGQGLQFLFEYFSETQRNKGNFPGRFSGRQFSNSRSEMNVSTLELGDSALYLCASSLLAGVLLSYNEQFFGPGTRLTVL.

This clonotype was counted only a few times. The chain employs TRBV14 and TRBJ1-4, with unresolved D. The germline V gene has CDR1 SGHDN and CDR2 FVKESK. Trimming stripped 4 bases from V and 7 bases from J, with 16 bases between. The CDR3 sequence is 15 residues long. As DNA, the CDR3 is TGTGCCAGCAGCCCTCGATCCGGATTGGGTGAAAAACTGTTTTTT. Its translation is CASSPRSGLGEKLFF. Complete variable domain (other parts from reference TRBV14 and TRBJ1-4): EAGVTQFPSHSVIEKGQTVTLRCDPISGHDNLYWYRRVMGKEIKFLLHFVKESKQDESGMPNNRFLAERTGGTYSTLKVQPAELEDSGVYFCASSPRSGLGEKLFFGSGTQLSVL.

With respect to this clonotype: The germline gene is not matched at one end of the junction; a read error may be the cause. For the CDR3, the DNA is TGTGCCAGCAGCCTAGGTGGGGACGAGCAGTACTTC. Translated, it gives CASSLGGDEQYF. The chain couples TRBV4-1 to TRBJ2-7; no definite D call. Germline V gene sequence: CDR1 MGHRA, CDR2 YSYEKL. The CDR3 is made up of 12 amino acids.

The chain links TRBV4-3 to TRBJ2-1; 9 nucleotides agree with TRBD2. Germline lookup yields CDR1 LGHNA and CDR2 YSLEER. This CDR3 spans 16 amino acids. V was clipped by 1 base and J by 6 bases; unmatched bases: 7. CDR3: CASSQGGGLAFNEQFF. The CDR3 DNA is TGCGCCAGCAGCCAAGGGGGGGGACTAGCCTTCAATGAGCAGTTCTTC.

This clonotype was observed a handful of times. The CDR3 loop is CASSVSDTQYF. The CDR3 DNA reads as TGTGCCAGCAGTGTGTCAGATACGCAGTATTTT. The chain combines TRBV6-1 with TRBJ2-3; D call uncertain. V was clipped by 4 bases and J by 4 bases, with 3 bases between them. CDR1 is MNHNS, CDR2 SASEGT, per germline. This CDR3 has 11 residues.

This clonotype has a handful of counts. The chain links TRBV6-1 to TRBJ2-3; TRBD2 matches 10 bases. Germline V lookup: CDR1 MNHNS, CDR2 SASEGT. The V gene end was trimmed by 3 bases and the J gene end by 4 bases; junction bases not matched to a gene: 1. This CDR3 is 14 amino acids long. The CDR3 region is CASSDLAGADTQYF. The DNA for the CDR3 is TGTGCCAGCAGTGACCTAGCGGGAGCAGATACGCAGTATTTT.